This TCR beta chain stems from a study of vaccination and CD4 T cells after COVID-19. Overall study: SARS-CoV-2 PCR on nasal swabs had been positive for the convalescent patients; about 9 were mild and one was severe. The cells were exposed to overlapping spike peptides originating from SARS-CoV-2, HCoV-NL63, HCoV-OC43 and HCoV-229E for stimulation.

In regard to this clonotype: The antigen is undetermined.

V gave up 1 base and J gave up 8 bases, with 10 bases separating them. CDR1 is SGHNT, CDR2 YYREEE, per germline (reference sequence). CDR3 length: 14 residues. Documented treatment: roughly 11-day PBMC culture with coronavirus spike peptide pools or control peptides (ViraFEST assay). Antigen-specific T cells were expanded with peptide pools by ViraFEST, and TCRs were then sequenced. Cultured CD4+ T-cell DNA underwent Oncomine TCR Beta short-read sequencing. In TCRdb, the PCR reads were re-called with MiXCR into one record per CDR3 protein. The data show about 14,000 distinct CDR3 sequences, around 60% seen once.

The J gene is TRBJ1-6, the V gene TRBV5-4; D is possibly TRBD1 (6 bases). The sequence derives from a human donor who had recovered from COVID-19. Sequencing was done on a sample of CD4+ T cells from blood, cultured in vitro. The CDR3 sequence: CASSLRGADSPLHF. CDR3 in DNA: TGTGCCAGCAGCTTGAGGGGGGCTGATTCACCCCTCCACTTT.